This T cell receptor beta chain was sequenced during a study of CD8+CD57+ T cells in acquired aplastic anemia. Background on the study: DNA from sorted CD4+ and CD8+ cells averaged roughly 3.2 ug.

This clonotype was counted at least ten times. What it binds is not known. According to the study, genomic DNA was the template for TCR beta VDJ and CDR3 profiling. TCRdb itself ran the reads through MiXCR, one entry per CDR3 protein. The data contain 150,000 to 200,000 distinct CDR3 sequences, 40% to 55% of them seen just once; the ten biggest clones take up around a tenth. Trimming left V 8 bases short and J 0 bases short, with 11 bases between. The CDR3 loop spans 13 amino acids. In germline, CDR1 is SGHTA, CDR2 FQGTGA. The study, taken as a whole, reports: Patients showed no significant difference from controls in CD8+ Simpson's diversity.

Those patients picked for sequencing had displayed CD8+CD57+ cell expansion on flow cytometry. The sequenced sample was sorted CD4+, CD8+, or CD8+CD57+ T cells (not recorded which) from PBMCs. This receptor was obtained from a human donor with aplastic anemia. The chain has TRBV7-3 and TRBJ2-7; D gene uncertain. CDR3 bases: TGTGCCAGCCAGGACCCCAACTCCTACGAGCAGTACTTC. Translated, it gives CASQDPNSYEQYF.